Listed below are T cell receptor beta chains from one sample, sequenced in a study of OX40 agonist ivuxolimab in advanced cancers. Using immunoSEQ multiplex PCR, the repertoire was profiled, and TCRdb retains in-frame clones only, with some absent. This sample has roughly 73,000 clones, with nearly 90% found just once. Sequenced here: CD4+ or CD8+ T cells sorted from blood, sampled in a trial of the OX40 agonist ivuxolimab. The receptor source for this set is an adult with an advanced solid tumor such as melanoma, head and neck, liver or kidney cancer. CDR3s leave out the opening cysteine and the closing phenylalanine or tryptophan. Each record gives: D gene, J gene, V gene, CDR3 protein. D genes are given only for firm matches.

d_gene: TRBD1
j_gene: TRBJ2-3
v_gene: TRBV11-2
CDR3aa: ASSWGQGADTQY

d_gene: NA
j_gene: TRBJ2-5
v_gene: TRBV2
CDR3aa: ATTNRDGPATQY

d_gene: NA
j_gene: TRBJ1-2
v_gene: TRBV2
CDR3aa: ASRADSLEDGYT

d_gene: TRBD2
j_gene: TRBJ2-3
v_gene: TRBV27
CDR3aa: ASSFRGLAGGQRTDTQY

d_gene: TRBD1
j_gene: TRBJ1-4
v_gene: TRBV7-2
CDR3aa: ASSPTGGNEKLF

d_gene: NA
j_gene: TRBJ2-7
v_gene: TRBV6-6
CDR3aa: ASSYRVRVSYEQY

d_gene: TRBD1
j_gene: TRBJ2-7
v_gene: TRBV2
CDR3aa: ASGGDRGLSYEQY

d_gene: NA
j_gene: TRBJ1-3
v_gene: TRBV2
CDR3aa: ASTGVWSGNTIY

d_gene: TRBD2
j_gene: TRBJ2-7
v_gene: TRBV5-1
CDR3aa: ASSPAVGGTSYEQY

d_gene: TRBD1
j_gene: TRBJ2-7
v_gene: TRBV5-1
CDR3aa: ASSFGTVELYEQY

d_gene: NA
j_gene: TRBJ2-1
v_gene: TRBV7-2
CDR3aa: ASSRDFSYNEQF

d_gene: NA
j_gene: TRBJ2-7
v_gene: TRBV5-1
CDR3aa: ASSFGPEQY

d_gene: TRBD2
j_gene: TRBJ2-7
v_gene: TRBV2
CDR3aa: ASSRELAGVEEEY

d_gene: NA
j_gene: TRBJ1-2
v_gene: TRBV25-1
CDR3aa: ASSEALGGDGYT

d_gene: TRBD1
j_gene: TRBJ1-2
v_gene: TRBV19
CDR3aa: ASSTGTAYGYT

d_gene: NA
j_gene: TRBJ2-7
v_gene: TRBV7-2
CDR3aa: ASSLMAGTGDYEQY

d_gene: NA
j_gene: TRBJ1-2
v_gene: TRBV6-1
CDR3aa: ATRRWGYT

d_gene: NA
j_gene: TRBJ2-3
v_gene: TRBV2
CDR3aa: ATGLLTDTQY

d_gene: TRBD1
j_gene: TRBJ1-2
v_gene: TRBV6-6
CDR3aa: ASSTTGVGYT

d_gene: NA
j_gene: TRBJ1-1
v_gene: TRBV11-2
CDR3aa: ASSSQGTAGANTEAF

d_gene: NA
j_gene: TRBJ1-6
v_gene: TRBV7-9
CDR3aa: ASTQSDGSPLH

d_gene: NA
j_gene: TRBJ1-2
v_gene: TRBV5-4
CDR3aa: ASSLRRGRTYGYT

d_gene: NA
j_gene: TRBJ1-2
v_gene: TRBV18
CDR3aa: ASSPYPPNGVENYGYT

d_gene: NA
j_gene: TRBJ1-2
v_gene: TRBV6-1
CDR3aa: ASTRHVYYGYT

d_gene: NA
j_gene: TRBJ2-7
v_gene: TRBV6-1
CDR3aa: ASTKGENEQY